This TCR beta chain is drawn from a study of high-grade serous ovarian cancer treatment subgroups. Study background: Mean per sample: around 14,000 reads, about 7,000 unique TCR beta rearrangements.

J lost 7 bases, V lost 0 bases, and 6 bases had no gene match. The CDR3 covers 15 residues. Per germline, CDR1 SGHRS and CDR2 YFSETQ. Study-wide results and caveats: These tumor repertoires lack spatial information from bulk sequencing. Different patients shared almost no repertoire; same-patient tumors shared 0.11 to 0.79. Higher neoantigen levels went with greater TCR clonal relatedness.

Profiling relied on immunoSEQ multiplex PCR, and the TCRdb table lists in-frame clones only, not all of them. The sample lists nearly 15,000 clones; 86% were seen once. Points on this clone: Its cognate antigen is unknown.

Tumor tissue was taken before any definitive surgery or chemotherapy was given. The sequence was obtained from a human donor with high-grade serous ovarian cancer. Source material: tumor tissue. The rearrangement links TRBV5-1 to TRBJ2-1; TRBD2 matches at 8 bases. The CDR3 DNA reads as TGCGCCAGCAGCTTGGTCGGGACTAGTGGTAATGAGCAGTTCTTC. As protein: CASSLVGTSGNEQFF. The full variable domain, its missing parts supplied by reference TRBV5-1 and TRBJ2-1, is KAGVTQTPRYLIKTRGQQVTLSCSPISGHRSVSWYQQTPGQGLQFLFEYFSETQRNKGNFPGRFSGRQFSNSRSEMNVSTLELGDSALYLCASSLVGTSGNEQFFGPGTRLTVL.